These 24 T cell receptor beta chains were all obtained from the same sample, sequenced in a study of T cell repertoires in cytomegalovirus infection. One entry per CDR3 protein results from TCRdb running MiXCR on the reads. The sample has hundreds of thousands of distinct CDR3 sequences; around 32% are singletons. These receptors lack a known antigen. Sequenced material: cultured CD8+ T cells from PBMCs, taken from culture after CMV antigen stimulation. The receptor source for this set is a human donor in good health (CMV status not recorded). Some clones in this sample may be carry-over from other donors' samples.

The rearrangement uses TRBV5-6 and TRBJ2-1; TRBD1 might be the D (6 bases). CDR1 SGHDT and CDR2 YYEEEE come from the germline V gene. The CDR3 runs to 14 residues. The V gene lost 0 bases and the J gene lost 12 bases, with 16 bases spanning the gap. CDR3 loop: CASSLGGRIRGQFF. The CDR3 DNA is TGTGCCAGCAGCTTGGGCGGCCGCATCAGGGGGCAGTTCTTC.

This clonotype was detected ten times or more. The CDR3 region is CASSFGRETQYF. For the CDR3, the DNA is TGTGCCAGCAGCTTCGGCAGGGAGACCCAGTACTTC. J is TRBJ2-5 and V is TRBV11-2; D is unresolved. Between the trimmed V and J ends, which lost 3 bases and 5 bases, there was a span of 7 bases. Germline V gene sequence: CDR1 SGHAT, CDR2 FQNNGV. The CDR3 is 12 residues long.

The V call is TRBV4-3, the J call TRBJ2-5; TRBD2 aligns across 9 bases. This CDR3 has 17 amino acids. Germline CDR1 LGHNA, CDR2 YSLEER. Losses at the gene ends were 1 base for V and 1 base for J; bases not matched to a gene: 7. The CDR3 coding sequence is TGCGCCAGCAGCCAAGGCCCTAGCGGGGCCTTCCAAGAGACCCAGTACTTC. Encoded protein: CASSQGPSGAFQETQYF.

This clonotype was detected only a few times. DNA for the CDR3: TGTGCCAGCAGCCCGGTTGACCGTGGGACTGAAGCTTTCTTT. It encodes CASSPVDRGTEAFF. J is TRBJ1-1 and V is TRBV7-9; D gene ambiguous. The ends were cut back, 5 bases at V and 5 bases at J, with 15 bases in the middle. The CDR3 is 14 residues long. Germline CDR1 and CDR2: SEHNR and FQNEAQ (reference sequence).

The table lists this clonotype with many counts. The V and J genes are TRBV7-9 and TRBJ2-5; D tentatively fits TRBD1 or TRBD2 (5 bases each). The CDR3 covers 12 residues. Germline CDR1 and CDR2: SEHNR and FQNEAQ (reference sequence). Trimming took off 8 bases at V and 1 base at J, with 8 bases between the two ends. The CDR3 region has the DNA TGTGCCAGCGGGGGAAGCCAAGAGACCCAGTACTTC. Translation gives CASGGSQETQYF.

V and J are TRBV27 and TRBJ2-3, with D perhaps matching TRBD2 (6 bases). This CDR3 has 16 residues. The V gene lost 9 bases and the J gene lost 1 base, with 20 bases spanning the gap. Germline lookup yields CDR1 MNHEY and CDR2 SMNVEV (reference sequence). In nucleotides, the CDR3 is TGTGCCAGTACCAGGAGTGGCGGGGATCGCACAGATACGCAGTATTTT. This codes for CASTRSGGDRTDTQYF.

The V call is TRBV19, the J call TRBJ2-3; no reliable D call. Germline assignment: CDR1 LNHDA and CDR2 SQIVND (reference sequence). The CDR3 has 16 residues. Deletions cut 3 bases from V and 1 base from J, with 14 bases between. The DNA for the CDR3 is TGTGCCAGTAGTATCGGGCTATTCCTTGGCACAGATACGCAGTATTTT. Protein: CASSIGLFLGTDTQYF.

As DNA, the CDR3 is TGTGCCAGCAGTTACGGACAGGGGTTCCACGAGCAGTACTTC. Protein sequence: CASSYGQGFHEQYF. The J gene is TRBJ2-7, the V gene TRBV6-5; TRBD1 matches 9 bases. The CDR3 runs to 14 residues. The V gene end was trimmed by 2 bases and the J gene end by 5 bases; junction bases not matched to a gene: 4. Germline CDR1 MNHEY, CDR2 SVGAGI.

This clonotype was picked up a small number of times. The chain uses TRBV7-3 and TRBJ2-6; D ambiguous. This CDR3 comprises 15 residues. CDR1 and CDR2 (germline): SGHTA, FQGTGA. V was clipped by 1 base and J by 2 bases, with 6 bases between them. The CDR3, as DNA: TGTGCCAGCAGCTTAAATGGCCCTGGGGCCAACGTCCTGACTTTC. As protein: CASSLNGPGANVLTF.

This clonotype was seen a few times. The rearrangement links TRBV25-1 to TRBJ2-7, with D perhaps TRBD1 (5 bases). Trimming stripped 5 bases from V and 6 bases from J, with 14 bases between. CDR1 MGHDK and CDR2 SYGVNS come from the germline V gene. The CDR3 consists of 13 residues. CDR3 bases: TGTGCCAGCAGTTCGGGCAGGGCTGGCGAGCAGTACTTC. It encodes CASSSGRAGEQYF.

The chain recombines TRBV20-1 with TRBJ1-4, with a weak D call TRBD1 (6 bases). V was shortened by 5 bases and J by 8 bases, with 21 bases between the two germline ends. From germline, CDR1 is DFQATT and CDR2 SNEGSKA (reference sequence). The CDR3 runs to 15 residues. Here the CDR3 DNA reads TGCAGTGCTTCGGTGGAGGGGGGATGGGAAGAAAAACTGTTTTTT. It encodes CSASVEGGWEEKLFF.

The chain employs TRBV10-3 and TRBJ2-3; D may correspond to TRBD1 or TRBD2 (6 bases each). This CDR3 spans 19 amino acids. Germline CDR1 ENHRY, CDR2 SYGVKD. Trimming took 7 bases from V and 0 from J, leaving 26 bases between them. The CDR3 DNA is TGTGCCATCACCCCGATCGAGGGGGGACCCTACGCTAGCACAGATACGCAGTATTTT. Its protein product is CAITPIEGGPYASTDTQYF.

A word on this clonotype: The junction departs from the called germline gene at one end, perhaps through a read error. Here the CDR3 reads CASSPLNLGGTDAFF. DNA of the CDR3: TGTGCCAGTAGTCCCCTCAACCTCGGGGGGACTGATGCTTTCTTT. The chain uses TRBV19 and TRBJ1-1, with D perhaps matching TRBD1 (5 bases). Germline V gene lookup returns CDR1 LNHDA and CDR2 SQIVND (reference sequence). This CDR3 is built from 15 residues.

This clonotype was counted many times. The CDR3 DNA sequence: TGTGCCAGCAGCCCGGACAGGGGGGCCTACGAGCAGTACTTC. Encoded protein: CASSPDRGAYEQYF. The V and J genes are TRBV12-3 or TRBV12-4 and TRBJ2-7, with 10 bases identical to TRBD1. With V trimmed by 6 bases and J by 2 bases, 4 bases remained unmatched. The CDR3 runs to 14 residues.

The V call is TRBV6-9, the J call TRBJ2-7; D not certain. V lost 7 bases to trimming and J lost 6 bases, with 16 bases between them. Per germline, CDR1 MNHGY and CDR2 SVAAGI. The CDR3 runs to 13 residues. CDR3 region: CASTLAPWGEQYV. As DNA, the CDR3 is TGTGCCAGCACTTTGGCCCCCTGGGGCGAGCAGTACGTC.

This clonotype appeared many times. The V call is TRBV2, the J call TRBJ1-6, with D maybe TRBD1 (5 bases). The CDR3 length is 17 residues. Trimming cost V 7 bases and J 0 bases, with 16 bases left between them. Germline CDR1 is SNHLY and CDR2 is FYNNEI. The CDR3 spells CASMEGTSSSYNSPLHF. CDR3 DNA: TGTGCCAGCATGGAGGGGACGTCTTCCTCCTATAATTCACCCCTCCACTTT.

This clonotype occurred many times. The chain has TRBV7-6 and TRBJ1-2; D is unclear. This CDR3 has 17 residues. The germline V gene encodes CDR1 SGHVS and CDR2 FNYEAQ. V lost 5 bases, J lost 0 bases, and 19 bases lay in between. The CDR3 region is CASSSNLGAGTNYGYTF. CDR3 nucleotide sequence: TGTGCCAGCAGCAGCAATCTAGGAGCAGGAACTAACTATGGCTACACCTTC.

Ten or more counts support this clonotype. The rearrangement links TRBV7-8 to TRBJ1-1, with D hard to call. The germline V and J ends were trimmed by 3 bases and 4 bases, with 9 bases remaining between them. The CDR3 contains 13 residues. Looked up from germline, CDR1 is SGHVS and CDR2 is FQNEAQ. The CDR3 DNA reads as TGTGCCAGCAGCTTCGGGGTGACCACTGAAGCTTTCTTT. It specifies CASSFGVTTEAFF.

The rearrangement links TRBV6-6 to TRBJ2-7, with 10 bases identical to TRBD2. CDR3 size: 17 residues. CDR1 is MNHNY and CDR2 is SVGAGI in the germline V gene (reference sequence). The V gene end was trimmed by 5 bases and the J gene end by 1 base; junction bases not matched to a gene: 11. In nucleotides, the CDR3 is TGTGCCAGCAGTGTTTCTAGCGGGGGCCTTTCATCCTACGAGCAGTACGTC. It codes for CASSVSSGGLSSYEQYV.

The CDR3 nucleotides are TGTGCCAGCAGCTTAGCGAAAAGGGGAATTAACACTGAAGCTTTCTTT. It codes for CASSLAKRGINTEAFF. The genes are TRBV7-6 and TRBJ1-1; weak D call: TRBD1 (5 bases). The CDR3 spans 16 residues. Trimming took off 0 bases at V and 2 bases at J, with 13 bases between the two ends. Germline V lookup: CDR1 SGHVS, CDR2 FNYEAQ.

Comment on this clonotype: An end of the junction does not agree with germline; a read error may underlie this. The chain links TRBV7-7 to TRBJ1-4; tentative D call: TRBD1 (5 bases). This CDR3 contains 18 residues. Germline V gene lookup returns CDR1 SSHAT and CDR2 FNYEAQ (reference sequence). CDR3 amino acids: CASSLESHTRGHLEKLFF. The CDR3 DNA follows: TGTGCTAGCAGCTTAGAGTCCCATACGCGGGGCCACCTCGAAAAACTGTTTTTT. The entire variable domain, with the rest obtained from reference TRBV7-7 and TRBJ1-4, is as follows: GAGVSQSPRYKVTKRGQDVTLRCDPISSHATLYWYQQALGQGPEFLTYFNYEAQPDKSGLPSDRFSAERPEGSISTLTIQRTEQRDSAMYRCASSLESHTRGHLEKLFFGSGTQLSVL.

This clonotype was picked up a small number of times. The CDR3 coding sequence is TGTGCCAGTACCAAGCGGGGACAGGGTACTGGGGGGGACTATGGCTACACCTTC. It translates to CASTKRGQGTGGDYGYTF. The chain uses TRBV19 and TRBJ1-2, with TRBD1 matching over 9 bases. Germline V CDR1 and CDR2: LNHDA, SQIVND (reference sequence). V was clipped by 7 bases and J by 3 bases; unmatched bases: 18. There are 18 residues in the CDR3.

This clonotype was seen at least ten times. The chain joins TRBV12-3 or TRBV12-4 to TRBJ2-7; D call uncertain. CDR3 length: 14 residues. With 2 bases removed from V and 0 bases from J, the gap between germline ends came to 8 bases. The CDR3 sequence: CASSLSYSSYEQYV. For the CDR3, the DNA is TGTGCCAGCAGTTTATCTTACAGCTCCTACGAGCAGTACGTC.

This sequence joins TRBV29-1 and TRBJ1-1, with 7 positions matching TRBD1. The CDR3 length is 12 residues. CDR1 is SQVTM and CDR2 is ANQGSEA in the germline V gene. Unmatched junction bases numbered 5, after V lost 7 bases and J lost 3 bases. CDR3 residues: CSADREYTEAFF. Here the CDR3 DNA reads TGCAGCGCTGACAGGGAGTACACTGAAGCTTTCTTT.